Each of the 24 T cell receptor beta chains below was sequenced from the same sample in a study of T-cell memory formation after mild COVID-19. TCRdb re-called the 5' RACE reads through MiXCR, storing one row per CDR3 protein. This table has 500,000 to 550,000 distinct CDR3 sequences, roughly 20% appearing once. Sequencing input: PBMCs or a T cell subset sorted from them (not recorded which). The receptors were sampled from an adult woman who had mild COVID-19 (a few samples of this study predate the infection). Cell type and time point are not known.

This clonotype was counted only a few times. The J gene is TRBJ2-1, the V gene TRBV2; 12 bases are shared with TRBD2. The CDR3 runs 13 residues. CDR1 SNHLY and CDR2 FYNNEI come from the germline V gene. V shed 8 bases, J shed 7 bases, and the junction held 3 bases outside the gene matches. CDR3 bases: TGTGCCAGCCCAGGACTAGCGGGGAATGAGCAGTTCTTC. This gives the protein CASPGLAGNEQFF.

The chain uses TRBV7-6 and TRBJ1-1, with TRBD1 matching 7 bases. Germline V gives CDR1 SGHVS, CDR2 FNYEAQ. V lost 6 bases to trimming and J lost 0 bases; unmatched junction nucleotides: 7. CDR3 size: 15 residues. This CDR3 reads CASSLSGTVNTEAFF. The CDR3, as DNA: TGTGCCAGCAGTTTATCTGGGACAGTGAACACTGAAGCTTTCTTT.

The sample holds a few counts of this clonotype. The chain has TRBV4-3 and TRBJ2-7, with TRBD1 matching over 8 bases. The CDR3 length is 14 residues. The trim removed 4 bases at V and 2 bases at J, leaving 4 bases unmatched. CDR1 and CDR2 from the germline V gene are LGHNA and YSLEER. CDR3 sequence reads: CASSPTGVAYEQYF. CDR3 in DNA: TGCGCCAGCAGCCCGACAGGGGTTGCCTACGAGCAGTACTTC.

The chain couples TRBV12-3 or TRBV12-4 to TRBJ1-1; possibly TRBD1 for D (5 bases). Trimming left V 4 bases short and J 1 base short, with 10 bases between. This CDR3 region has 14 residues. The CDR3 here is CASSWGPTNTEAFF. The CDR3 DNA sequence: TGTGCCAGCAGTTGGGGACCGACGAACACTGAAGCTTTCTTT.

This chain links TRBV19 with TRBJ2-7, with 10 bases aligning to TRBD1. The V and J ends lost 5 bases and 1 base, in that order; junction bases with no gene match: 11. CDR3 length equals 17 residues. Germline V lookup: CDR1 LNHDA, CDR2 SQIVND (reference sequence). CDR3 nucleotide sequence: TGTGCCAGTAGTCGCTCTGTGACAGGGGGCCAATCCTACGAGCAGTACTTC. Translated, it gives CASSRSVTGGQSYEQYF. The full variable domain, in which reference TRBV19 and TRBJ2-7 provide the parts outside the CDR3, is DGGITQSPKYLFRKEGQNVTLSCEQNLNHDAMYWYRQDPGQGLRLIYYSQIVNDFQKGDIAEGYSVSREKKESFPLTVTSAQKNPTAFYLCASSRSVTGGQSYEQYFGPGTRLTVT.

This clonotype was counted many times. V and J are TRBV3-1 and TRBJ2-7; weak D call: TRBD2 (7 bases). CDR1 and CDR2 (germline): LGHDT, YNNKEL (reference sequence). This CDR3 has 14 amino acids. V gave up 4 bases and J gave up 2 bases, with 12 bases separating them. For the CDR3, the DNA is TGTGCCAGCAGCCTCGGGGGGCAACCCTACGAGCAGTACTTC. Amino acids: CASSLGGQPYEQYF.

The genes are TRBV7-3 and TRBJ2-1; D remains ambiguous. The V end lost 5 bases, the J end lost 13 bases, and 15 bases lay between the germline ends. Germline-derived CDR1 and CDR2 are SGHTA and FQGTGA. CDR3 length: 12 amino acids. This CDR3 is CASSPPSAEQFF. In DNA, the CDR3 is TGTGCCAGCAGCCCGCCGTCGGCGGAACAGTTCTTC.

The J gene is TRBJ1-6, the V gene TRBV4-1, with 7 nucleotides matching TRBD1. The CDR3 is made up of 15 amino acids. V shed 3 bases, J shed 7 bases, and the junction held 6 bases outside the gene matches. CDR1 and CDR2 from the germline V gene are MGHRA and YSYEKL. CDR3 sequence reads: CASSHNDRENSPLHF. The CDR3 DNA follows: TGCGCCAGCAGCCACAATGACAGGGAGAATTCACCCCTCCACTTT.

The table lists this clonotype with a few counts. V and J are TRBV3-1 and TRBJ2-3, with D tentatively TRBD1 (5 bases). This CDR3 region has 16 residues. Trimming stripped 2 bases from V and 0 bases from J, with 12 bases between. Germline V CDR1 and CDR2: LGHDT, YNNKEL (reference sequence). The CDR3: CASSQRQRSSTDTQYF. The DNA of the CDR3 is TGTGCCAGCAGCCAAAGACAGAGATCTAGCACAGATACGCAGTATTTT.

The CDR3 DNA is TGCGCCAGCAGCCAAGGGGTGGGAGACTATGGCTACACCTTC. It translates to CASSQGVGDYGYTF. The rearrangement links TRBV4-3 to TRBJ1-2; D remains unclear. The CDR3 length is 14 residues. Germline assignment: CDR1 LGHNA and CDR2 YSLEER. Trimming left V 1 base short and J 3 bases short, with 9 bases between.

The rearrangement links TRBV4-2 to TRBJ2-7, with TRBD2 matching over 7 bases. V lost 1 base, J lost 4 bases, and 4 bases stayed unmatched. Germline V gives CDR1 LGHNA, CDR2 YNFKEQ. The CDR3 spans 14 residues. CDR3 residues: CASSQGSGGYEQYF. For the CDR3, the DNA is TGTGCCAGCAGCCAAGGGTCCGGGGGGTACGAGCAGTACTTC.

A few counts support this clonotype. The J gene is TRBJ2-7, the V gene TRBV12-3 or TRBV12-4, with D possibly called TRBD1 or TRBD2 (5 bases each). The CDR3 is 14 amino acids. The V gene lost 3 bases and the J gene lost 4 bases, with 13 bases spanning the gap. CDR3 nucleotides: TGTGCCAGCAGTTTTTTCGGGACCCAGTACGAGCAGTACTTC. Translated: CASSFFGTQYEQYF.

The chain has TRBV7-3 and TRBJ1-1; D gene unclear. Germline assignment: CDR1 SGHTA and CDR2 FQGTGA. V was pared by 2 bases and J by 6 bases, with 10 bases between. This CDR3 region has 13 residues. Here the CDR3 reads CASSLDARAEAFF. The CDR3 nucleotides are TGTGCCAGCAGCTTAGACGCACGCGCTGAAGCTTTCTTT.

The chain recombines TRBV24-1 with TRBJ2-2; D is undetermined. This CDR3 has 17 amino acids. Germline assignment: CDR1 KGHDR and CDR2 SFDVKD. Deletions cut 6 bases from V and 1 base from J, with 17 bases between. Here the CDR3 reads CATSPRYGVLNTGELFF. The DNA of the CDR3 is TGTGCCACCAGTCCCCGGTATGGGGTCCTGAACACCGGGGAGCTGTTTTTT.

V gene TRBV7-9 combines with J gene TRBJ1-4; D remains ambiguous. The germline V gene has CDR1 SEHNR and CDR2 FQNEAQ (reference sequence). This CDR3 region has 15 residues. V lost 0 bases, J lost 8 bases, and 13 bases lay in between. The CDR3 spells CASSLAEHPYEKLFF. In DNA, the CDR3 is TGTGCCAGCAGCTTAGCAGAACATCCGTACGAAAAACTGTTTTTT.

The rearrangement links TRBV18 to TRBJ1-1; D is undetermined. The CDR3 is 16 residues long. V was clipped by 1 base and J by 0 bases, with 12 bases between them. Germline V CDR1 and CDR2: KGHSH, LQKENI. CDR3 protein: CASSPLDYPMNTEAFF. Written as DNA, the CDR3 is TGTGCCAGCTCACCACTCGACTATCCCATGAACACTGAAGCTTTCTTT.

The V call is TRBV18, the J call TRBJ2-5; 10 bases agree with TRBD1. The CDR3 loop spans 17 amino acids. V was clipped by 2 bases and J by 3 bases; unmatched bases: 9. Germline-derived CDR1 and CDR2 are KGHSH and LQKENI. CDR3 nucleotides: TGTGCCAGCTCACCAACCGGACAGGGGGGTCCGAAAGAGACCCAGTACTTC. The encoded protein is CASSPTGQGGPKETQYF. Filled out from reference TRBV18 and TRBJ2-5, the complete variable domain reads NAGVMQNPRHLVRRRGQEARLRCSPMKGHSHVYWYRQLPEEGLKFMVYLQKENIIDESGMPKERFSAEFPKEGPSILRIQQVVRGDSAAYFCASSPTGQGGPKETQYFGPGTRLLVL.

The CDR3 is CASSSLAGGDTDTQYF. CDR3 nucleotide sequence: TGCGCCAGCAGCTCTTTAGCGGGGGGGGACACAGATACGCAGTATTTT. The chain recombines TRBV4-1 with TRBJ2-3; 11 positions match TRBD2. This CDR3 region has 16 residues. J was trimmed by 2 bases and V by 5 bases; bases with no gene match: 6. The germline gives CDR1 MGHRA, CDR2 YSYEKL.

This chain uses TRBV7-9 with TRBJ2-7, with 7 bases fitting TRBD1. Per the germline V gene, CDR1 is SEHNR and CDR2 is FQNEAQ (reference sequence). The junction had 11 bases not matched to a gene; V was cut back by 5 bases and J by 1 base. The CDR3 extends over 16 amino acids. The CDR3 loop reads CASSTTTGDDSYEQYF. CDR3 DNA sequence: TGTGCCAGCAGCACGACTACAGGGGACGATTCCTACGAGCAGTACTTC. Filled out from reference TRBV7-9 and TRBJ2-7, the complete variable domain reads DTGVSQNPRHKITKRGQNVTFRCDPISEHNRLYWYRQTLGQGPEFLTYFQNEAQLEKSRLLSDRFSAERPKGSFSTLEIQRTEQGDSAMYLCASSTTTGDDSYEQYFGPGTRLTVT.

This clonotype was detected a few times. CDR3 residues: CASSPPTSPGATQYF. CDR3 nucleotide sequence: TGCGCCAGCAGTCCACCGACTAGCCCAGGGGCGACCCAGTACTTC. This chain joins TRBV5-1 and TRBJ2-5; the D gene is possibly TRBD2 (7 bases). V was clipped by 5 bases and J by 7 bases, with 21 bases between them. CDR1 SGHRS and CDR2 YFSETQ come from the germline V gene. The CDR3 has 15 amino acids.

CDR3 in amino acids: CSARVTSRYEQFF. CDR3 in DNA: TGCAGTGCTAGAGTGACTAGCCGCTATGAGCAGTTCTTC. The chain joins TRBV20-1 to TRBJ2-1, with TRBD2 matching 7 bases. The junction had 5 bases not matched to a gene; V was cut back by 1 base and J by 8 bases. This CDR3 comprises 13 residues. In germline, CDR1 is DFQATT, CDR2 SNEGSKA (reference sequence).

The chain joins TRBV12-3 or TRBV12-4 to TRBJ1-2; no definite D call. The CDR3 spans 11 residues. The V and J ends lost 1 base and 7 bases respectively, with 4 bases between them. CDR3 sequence: CASSLGIGYTF. CDR3 nucleotide sequence: TGTGCCAGCAGTTTAGGGATTGGCTACACCTTC.

The gene calls are TRBV10-3 and TRBJ2-3; D is unresolved. The germline CDR1 and CDR2 sequences are ENHRY and SYGVKD. The ends were cut back, 0 bases at V and 7 bases at J, with 14 bases in the middle. The CDR3 sequence is 15 residues long. This CDR3 reads CAISESNSVGHTQYF. Here the CDR3 DNA reads TGTGCCATCAGTGAGTCGAATAGTGTCGGGCATACGCAGTATTTT.

J is TRBJ2-7 and V is TRBV7-8; D possibly uses TRBD1 or TRBD2 (5 bases each). The CDR3 is made up of 14 amino acids. V was cut by 5 bases and J by 4 bases, with 15 bases left in between. Germline CDR1 is SGHVS and CDR2 is FQNEAQ. The CDR3 protein is CASSPRGAKYEQYF. Here the CDR3 DNA reads TGTGCCAGCAGCCCGAGAGGGGCAAAGTACGAGCAGTACTTC.